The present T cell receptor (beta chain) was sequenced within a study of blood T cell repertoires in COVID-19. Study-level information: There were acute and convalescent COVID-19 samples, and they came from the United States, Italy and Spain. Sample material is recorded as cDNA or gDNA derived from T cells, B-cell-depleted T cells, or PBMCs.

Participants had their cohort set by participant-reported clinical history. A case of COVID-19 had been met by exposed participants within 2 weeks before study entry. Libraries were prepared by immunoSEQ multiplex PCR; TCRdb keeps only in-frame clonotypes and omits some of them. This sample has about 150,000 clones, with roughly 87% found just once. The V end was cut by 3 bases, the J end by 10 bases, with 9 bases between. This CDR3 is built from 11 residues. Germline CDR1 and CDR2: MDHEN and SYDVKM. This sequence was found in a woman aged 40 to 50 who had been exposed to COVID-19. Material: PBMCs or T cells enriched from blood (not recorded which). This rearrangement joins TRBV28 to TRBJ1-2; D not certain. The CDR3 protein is CASSFSQYYTF. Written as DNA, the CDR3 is TGTGCCAGCAGTTTTTCCCAGTACTACACCTTC.